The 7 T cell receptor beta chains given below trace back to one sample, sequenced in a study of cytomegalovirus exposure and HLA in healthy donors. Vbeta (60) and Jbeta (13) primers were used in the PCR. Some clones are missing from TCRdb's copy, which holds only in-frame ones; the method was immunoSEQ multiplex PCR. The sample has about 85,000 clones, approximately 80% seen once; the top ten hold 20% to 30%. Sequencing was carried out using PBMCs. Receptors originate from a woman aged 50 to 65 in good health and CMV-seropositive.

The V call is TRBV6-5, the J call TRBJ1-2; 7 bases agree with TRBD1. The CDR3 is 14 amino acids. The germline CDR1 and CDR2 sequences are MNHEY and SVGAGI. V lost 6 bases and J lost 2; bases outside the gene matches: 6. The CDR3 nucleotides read TGTGCCAGCAGCCAGGACAGGCAAAACTATGGCTACACCTTC. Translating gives CASSQDRQNYGYTF.

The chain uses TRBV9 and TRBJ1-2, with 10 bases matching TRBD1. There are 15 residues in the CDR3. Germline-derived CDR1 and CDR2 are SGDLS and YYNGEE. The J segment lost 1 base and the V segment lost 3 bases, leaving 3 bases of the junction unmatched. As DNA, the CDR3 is TGTGCCAGCAGCGCGGGGACAGGGGATAACTATGGCTACACCTTC. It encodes CASSAGTGDNYGYTF.

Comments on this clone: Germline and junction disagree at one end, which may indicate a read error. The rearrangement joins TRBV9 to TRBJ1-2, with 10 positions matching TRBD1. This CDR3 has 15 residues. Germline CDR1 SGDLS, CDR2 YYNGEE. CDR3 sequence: CASSVGGQGIYGHTF. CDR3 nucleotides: TGTGCCAGCAGCGTCGGGGGACAGGGGATCTATGGCCACACCTTC. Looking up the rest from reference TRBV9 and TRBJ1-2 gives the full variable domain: DSGVTQTPKHLITATGQRVTLRCSPRSGDLSVYWYQQSLDQGLQFLIQYYNGEERAKGNILERFSAQQFPDLHSELNLSSLELGDSALYFCASSVGGQGIYGHTFGSGTRLTVV.

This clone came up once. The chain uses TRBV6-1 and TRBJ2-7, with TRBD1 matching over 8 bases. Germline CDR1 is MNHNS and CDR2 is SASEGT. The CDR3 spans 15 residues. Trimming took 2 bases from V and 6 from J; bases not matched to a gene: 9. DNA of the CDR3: TGTGCCAGCAGTGAACTCGTTTCGGGGACAGGCGAGCAGTACGTC. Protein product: CASSELVSGTGEQYV.

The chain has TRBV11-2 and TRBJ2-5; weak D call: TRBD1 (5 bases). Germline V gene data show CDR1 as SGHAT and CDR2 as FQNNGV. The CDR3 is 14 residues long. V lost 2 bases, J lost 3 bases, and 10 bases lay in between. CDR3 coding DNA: TGTGCCAGCAGCTTAATAGTAGGGGAAGAGACCCAGTACTTC. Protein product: CASSLIVGEETQYF.

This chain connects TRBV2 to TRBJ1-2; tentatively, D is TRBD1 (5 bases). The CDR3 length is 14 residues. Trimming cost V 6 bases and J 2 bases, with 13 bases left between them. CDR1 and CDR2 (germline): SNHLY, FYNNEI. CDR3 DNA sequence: TGTGCCAGCAGCCTAGACAGTCCAAACTATGGCTACACCTTC. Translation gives CASSLDSPNYGYTF.

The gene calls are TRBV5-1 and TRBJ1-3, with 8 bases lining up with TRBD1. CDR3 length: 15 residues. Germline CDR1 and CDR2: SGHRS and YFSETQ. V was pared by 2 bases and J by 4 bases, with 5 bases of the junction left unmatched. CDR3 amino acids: CASSFGQGGGNTIYF. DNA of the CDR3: TGCGCCAGCAGCTTTGGACAGGGAGGAGGAAACACCATATATTTT.